The clone carrying this T cell receptor (beta chain) was counted only a few times. Its antigen is currently unknown. This specimen belongs to a study of cytomegalovirus exposure and HLA in healthy donors. Across the whole study: Around 78 million unique TCRs, all from HLA-typed donors, were included in an early release of the data. Study results and caveats: Specific recognition of CMV antigens was confirmed in vitro for a few chains (all CMV-associated). The study had only CMV serostatus as immune exposure information.

CDR3 length: 12 amino acids. V was pared by 5 bases and J by 8 bases, with 4 bases of the junction left unmatched. CDR1 and CDR2 from the germline V gene are SGHRS and YFSETQ. PCR used 60 Vbeta primers and 13 Jbeta primers. Here immunoSEQ multiplex PCR was the method, and the copy in TCRdb shows in-frame clones only, minus some. The sample contains 95,000 to 150,000 clones, 70% to 80% of which appear only once. V usage is TRBV5-1 and J usage is TRBJ2-1, with TRBD1 matching over 7 bases. The source is a woman aged 45-60 years in good health and CMV-seropositive. The sequencing input was PBMCs. CDR3 coding DNA: TGCGCCAGCAGTATTACAGGGGATGAGCAGTTCTTC. Translated: CASSITGDEQFF.